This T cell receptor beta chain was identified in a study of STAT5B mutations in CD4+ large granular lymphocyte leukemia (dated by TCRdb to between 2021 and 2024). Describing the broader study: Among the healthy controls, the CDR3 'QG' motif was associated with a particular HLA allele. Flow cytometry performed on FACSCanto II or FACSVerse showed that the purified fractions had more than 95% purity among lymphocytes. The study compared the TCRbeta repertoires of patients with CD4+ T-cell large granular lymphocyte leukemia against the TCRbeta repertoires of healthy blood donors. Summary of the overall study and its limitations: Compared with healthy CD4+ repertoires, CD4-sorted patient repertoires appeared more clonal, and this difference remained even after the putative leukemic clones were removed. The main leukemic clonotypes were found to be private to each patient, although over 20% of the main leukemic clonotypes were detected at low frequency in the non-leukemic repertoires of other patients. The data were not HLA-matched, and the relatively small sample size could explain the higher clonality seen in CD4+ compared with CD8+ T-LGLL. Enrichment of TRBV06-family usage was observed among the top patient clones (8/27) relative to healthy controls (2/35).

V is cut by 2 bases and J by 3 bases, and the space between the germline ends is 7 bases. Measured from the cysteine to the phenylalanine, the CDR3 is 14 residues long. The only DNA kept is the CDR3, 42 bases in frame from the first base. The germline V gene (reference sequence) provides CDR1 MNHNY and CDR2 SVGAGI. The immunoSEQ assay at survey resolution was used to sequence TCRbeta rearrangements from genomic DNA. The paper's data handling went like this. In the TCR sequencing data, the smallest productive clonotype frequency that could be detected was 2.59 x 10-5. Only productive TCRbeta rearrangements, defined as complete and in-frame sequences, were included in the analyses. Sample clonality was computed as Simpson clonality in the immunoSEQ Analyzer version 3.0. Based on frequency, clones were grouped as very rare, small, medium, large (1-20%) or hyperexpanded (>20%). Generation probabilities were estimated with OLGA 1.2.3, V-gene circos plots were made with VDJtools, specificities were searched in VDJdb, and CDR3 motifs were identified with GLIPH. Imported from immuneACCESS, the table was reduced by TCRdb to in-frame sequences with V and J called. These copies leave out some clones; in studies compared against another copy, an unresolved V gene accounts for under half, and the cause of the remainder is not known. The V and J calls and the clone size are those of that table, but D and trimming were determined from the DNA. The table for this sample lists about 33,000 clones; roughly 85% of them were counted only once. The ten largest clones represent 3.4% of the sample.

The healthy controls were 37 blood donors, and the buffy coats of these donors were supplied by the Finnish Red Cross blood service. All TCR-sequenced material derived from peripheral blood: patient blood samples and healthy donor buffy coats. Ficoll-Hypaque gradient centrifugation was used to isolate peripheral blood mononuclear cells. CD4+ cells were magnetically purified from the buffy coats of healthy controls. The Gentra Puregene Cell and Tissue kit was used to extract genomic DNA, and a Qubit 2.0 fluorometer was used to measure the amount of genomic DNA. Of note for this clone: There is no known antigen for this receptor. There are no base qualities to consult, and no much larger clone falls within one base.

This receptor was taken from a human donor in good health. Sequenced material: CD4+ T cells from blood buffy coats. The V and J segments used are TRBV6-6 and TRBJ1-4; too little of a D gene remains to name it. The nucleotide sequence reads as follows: TGTGCCAGCAGTTACGGTACCTCTAATGAAAAACTGTTTTTT. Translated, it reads CASSYGTSNEKLFF.